This T cell receptor (beta chain) was identified during a study of graft-versus-host responses after intestinal transplantation. The CDR3 consists of 13 residues. The V gene's germline CDR1 is MNHNY and CDR2 SVGAGI (reference sequence). Trimming left V 7 bases short and J 6 bases short, with 15 bases between. In regard to this clone: Its specificity is unknown.

TCRdb's copy holds only in-frame clones and misses some; the assay was immunoSEQ multiplex PCR. The data hold 85,000 to 100,000 clones, with 92% observed a single time. This clonotype was obtained from a human donor who received an intestinal transplant. The chain carries TRBV6-6 and TRBJ1-2, with TRBD1 as a possible D gene (5 bases). The sequenced sample was unstimulated CD4+ T cells sorted from spleen or lymph node cells, obtained before intestinal transplant. As DNA, the CDR3 is TGTGCCAGCACCGGCTTTCGGGGGGATGGCTACACCTTC. This encodes CASTGFRGDGYTF.